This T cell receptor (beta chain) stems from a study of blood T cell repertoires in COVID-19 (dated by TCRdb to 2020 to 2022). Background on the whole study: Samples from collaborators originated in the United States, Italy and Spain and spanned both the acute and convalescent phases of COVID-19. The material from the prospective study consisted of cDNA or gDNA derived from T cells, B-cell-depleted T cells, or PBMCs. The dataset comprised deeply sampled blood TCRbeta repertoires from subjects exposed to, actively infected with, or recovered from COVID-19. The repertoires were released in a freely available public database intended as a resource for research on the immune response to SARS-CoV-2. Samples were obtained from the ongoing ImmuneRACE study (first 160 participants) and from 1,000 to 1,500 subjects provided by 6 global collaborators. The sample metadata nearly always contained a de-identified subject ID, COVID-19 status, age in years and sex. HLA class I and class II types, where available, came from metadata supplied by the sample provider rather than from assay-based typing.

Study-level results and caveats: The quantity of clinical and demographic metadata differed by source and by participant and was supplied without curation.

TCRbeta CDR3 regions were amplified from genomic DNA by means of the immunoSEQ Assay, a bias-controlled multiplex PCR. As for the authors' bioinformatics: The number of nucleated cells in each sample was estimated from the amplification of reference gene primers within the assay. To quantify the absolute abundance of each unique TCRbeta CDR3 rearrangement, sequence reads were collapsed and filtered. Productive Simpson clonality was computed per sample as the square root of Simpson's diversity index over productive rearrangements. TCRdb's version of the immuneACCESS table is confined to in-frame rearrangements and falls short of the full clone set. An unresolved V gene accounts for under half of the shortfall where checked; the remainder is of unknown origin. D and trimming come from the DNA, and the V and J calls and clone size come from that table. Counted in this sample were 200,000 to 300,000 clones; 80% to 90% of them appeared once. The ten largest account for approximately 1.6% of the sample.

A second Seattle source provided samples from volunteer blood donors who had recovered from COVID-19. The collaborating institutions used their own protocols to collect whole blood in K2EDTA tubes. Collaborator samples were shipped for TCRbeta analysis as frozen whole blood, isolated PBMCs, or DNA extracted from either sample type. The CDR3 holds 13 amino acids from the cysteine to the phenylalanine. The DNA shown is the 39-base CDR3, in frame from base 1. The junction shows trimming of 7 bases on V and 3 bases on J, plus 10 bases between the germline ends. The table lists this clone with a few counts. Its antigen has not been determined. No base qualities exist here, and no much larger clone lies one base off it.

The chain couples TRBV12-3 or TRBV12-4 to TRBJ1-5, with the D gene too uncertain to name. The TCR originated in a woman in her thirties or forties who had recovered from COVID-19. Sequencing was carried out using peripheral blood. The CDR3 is CASTAQHNQPQHF. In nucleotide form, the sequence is TGTGCCAGCACTGCCCAACACAATCAGCCCCAGCATTTT.